Sequencing of this T cell receptor beta chain was carried out in a study of T cell changes during pregnancy in multiple sclerosis. The repertoire was sequenced with immunoSEQ multiplex PCR; TCRdb's copy has only in-frame clones and lacks some. This sample has some 74,000 clones; 80% to 95% occur once, and the top ten carry roughly 3.3%. Sequencing was performed on peripheral blood, taken after pregnancy. This sequence was found in a female donor in good health, enrolled as a control in a pregnancy study.

CDR3 bases: TGTGCCAGCAGTCACCTACCGTACACAGATACGCAGTATTTT. Protein sequence: CASSHLPYTDTQYF. The J gene is TRBJ2-3, the V gene TRBV28; no clear D. The V end lost 5 bases, the J end lost 2 bases, and 11 bases lay between the germline ends. Germline V lookup: CDR1 MDHEN, CDR2 SYDVKM. The length of the CDR3 is 14 residues.